Listed here are 16 T cell receptor beta chains from one sample, sequenced in a study of T-cell reconstitution after alpha-beta-depleted transplantation in children. Preparing the TCRbeta library involved the use of unique molecular identifiers. TCRdb re-analysed the PCR reads in MiXCR, keeping a single row per CDR3 protein. In the table there are about 900,000 distinct CDR3 sequences, around 30% of which are singletons. This specimen consisted of PBMCs, mostly from graft donor cells, obtained 360 days after TCRalphabeta/CD19-depleted stem cell transplant. These receptors came from a boy in the first two years of life who had a stem cell transplant for SCID, so the T cells may come from the graft donor.

This clonotype was recorded a few times. V gene TRBV12-3 or TRBV12-4 combines with J gene TRBJ2-3; 7 bases map to TRBD2. V shed 3 bases and J 1 base; nucleotides not matched to a gene: 4. CDR3 size: 15 residues. CDR3: CASSFYAGGTDTQYF. CDR3 DNA sequence: TGTGCCAGCAGTTTCTATGCGGGGGGCACAGATACGCAGTATTTT.

This chain joins TRBV5-1 and TRBJ1-6; D remains ambiguous. From germline, CDR1 is SGHRS and CDR2 YFSETQ. This CDR3 is built from 14 residues. Trimming shortened V by 0 bases and J by 7 bases, and 8 bases separated the two germline ends. The CDR3 spells CASSLDIENSPLHF. The CDR3 coding sequence is TGCGCCAGCAGCTTGGACATAGAGAATTCACCCCTCCACTTT.

This clonotype was observed a few times. The gene calls are TRBV3-1 and TRBJ2-7; TRBD2 might be the D (5 bases). V shed 4 bases and J shed 4 bases, with 17 bases lying between them. In germline, CDR1 is LGHDT, CDR2 YNNKEL (reference sequence). This CDR3 is 15 amino acids long. CDR3 DNA: TGTGCCAGCAGCCCCGCGGTGAGTCGAGGGTACGAGCAGTACTTC. Translation: CASSPAVSRGYEQYF.

The V and J genes are TRBV25-1 and TRBJ2-2; D may be TRBD1 (6 bases). Trimming removed 8 bases from V and 0 bases from J, with 10 bases in between. Germline CDR1 and CDR2: MGHDK and SYGVNS. This CDR3 region has 14 residues. As DNA, the CDR3 is TGTGCCAGCGTACAGGGTTCGAACACCGGGGAGCTGTTTTTT. The encoded protein is CASVQGSNTGELFF.

This clonotype was picked up a small number of times. The chain is built from TRBV6-2 or TRBV6-3 and TRBJ2-1, with a possible D match to TRBD1 (5 bases). CDR3 length: 14 residues. CDR1 is MNHEY, CDR2 SVGEGT, per germline. V lost 4 bases, J lost 2 bases, and 9 bases lay in between. The CDR3 DNA is TGTGCCAGCAGTTCGCAGGGCGCCTACAATGAGCAGTTCTTC. Translating it yields CASSSQGAYNEQFF.

V is TRBV7-2 and J is TRBJ1-6; 8 bases agree with TRBD1. CDR1 and CDR2 (germline): SGHTA, FQGNSA. Trimming cost V 3 bases and J 6 bases; bases outside gene matches: 7. This CDR3 contains 16 residues. CDR3 nucleotides: TGTGCCAGCAGCTTCGCAGGGGGCAGCACTAATTCACCCCTCCACTTT. Protein: CASSFAGGSTNSPLHF.

This clonotype was detected a few times. The V gene is TRBV6-1, the J gene TRBJ2-1; possibly TRBD2 for D (6 bases). The CDR3 spans 16 residues. V lost 9 bases and J 1 base, leaving 19 bases between the germline ends. Per the germline V gene, CDR1 is MNHNS and CDR2 is SASEGT. The CDR3 loop is CARPTGVVWSYNEQFF. In DNA form, the CDR3 reads TGTGCCAGGCCAACGGGGGTAGTGTGGTCCTACAATGAGCAGTTCTTC.

This clonotype was recorded a few times. The chain couples TRBV6-1 to TRBJ2-2; D is uncertain. CDR1 MNHNS and CDR2 SASEGT come from the germline V gene. The V and J ends lost 3 bases and 6 bases respectively, with 14 bases between them. The CDR3 sequence is 15 residues long. The CDR3 sequence: CASSDFLSRAGELFF. In DNA form, the CDR3 reads TGTGCCAGCAGTGATTTCCTGTCCCGGGCCGGGGAGCTGTTTTTT.

This clonotype was seen only a few times. This sequence joins TRBV28 and TRBJ1-1, with TRBD1 matching over 7 bases. This CDR3 has 16 amino acids. J was trimmed by 4 bases and V by 4 bases; bases with no gene match: 12. Germline V gene sequence: CDR1 MDHEN, CDR2 SYDVKM. The CDR3 here is CASSSAEGAGFTEAFF. The CDR3, as DNA: TGTGCCAGCAGTTCTGCCGAGGGGGCCGGGTTCACTGAAGCTTTCTTT.

The chain combines TRBV3-1 with TRBJ2-5, with D possibly matching TRBD2 (5 bases). CDR1 is LGHDT, CDR2 YNNKEL, per germline (reference sequence). Trimming pared 0 bases from V and 1 base from J, leaving 12 bases between. The CDR3 consists of 16 residues. CDR3 sequence: CASSQDSPAGQETQYF. Here the CDR3 DNA reads TGTGCCAGCAGCCAAGATTCGCCGGCGGGCCAAGAGACCCAGTACTTC.

This clonotype was recorded a few times. The chain combines TRBV6-2 or TRBV6-3 with TRBJ1-2; D remains ambiguous. Per germline, CDR1 MNHEY and CDR2 SVGEGT. The V end lost 9 bases, the J end lost 2 bases, and 13 bases lay between the germline ends. This CDR3 has 13 residues. The CDR3 is CASWRGSNYGYTF. CDR3 nucleotide sequence: TGTGCCAGTTGGAGAGGGTCAAACTATGGCTACACCTTC.

This clonotype was seen at least ten times. The chain links TRBV2 to TRBJ2-1; 8 bases agree with TRBD2. V shed 6 bases and J 4 bases; nucleotides not matched to a gene: 2. This CDR3 has 13 amino acids. Per germline, CDR1 SNHLY and CDR2 FYNNEI. The CDR3 region is CASSRGGYNEQFF. DNA for the CDR3: TGTGCCAGCAGCCGCGGGGGGTACAATGAGCAGTTCTTC.

The chain is built from TRBV12-3 or TRBV12-4 and TRBJ1-4; TRBD1 matches at 8 bases. CDR3 length: 15 amino acids. After removal of 6 bases from V and 5 bases from J, the junction contained 8 bases not matched to a gene. The CDR3 here is CASRGDRPANEKLFF. The CDR3 nucleotides read TGTGCCAGCAGGGGGGACAGGCCGGCGAATGAAAAACTGTTTTTT.

V usage is TRBV6-5 and J usage is TRBJ2-2; 9 positions agree with TRBD1. The CDR3 spans 15 residues. Germline CDR1 and CDR2: MNHEY and SVGAGI. With 2 bases clipped from V and 5 bases from J, the junction kept 3 bases outside the gene matches. CDR3: CASSYGTGWTGELFF. In DNA, the CDR3 is TGTGCCAGCAGTTACGGGACAGGGTGGACCGGGGAGCTGTTTTTT.

This clonotype was detected only a few times. The chain combines TRBV7-3 with TRBJ2-7, with unresolved D. Germline loops: CDR1 SGHTA, CDR2 FQGTGA. The CDR3 consists of 15 residues. Trimming cost V 4 bases and J 6 bases, with 19 bases left between them. The CDR3 nucleotides are TGTGCCAGCAGCTCCCCCCGACACCAAGCCCGCGAGCAGTACTTC. Translation: CASSSPRHQAREQYF. Complete variable domain (other parts from reference TRBV7-3 and TRBJ2-7): GAGVSQTPSNKVTEKGKYVELRCDPISGHTALYWYRQSLGQGPEFLIYFQGTGAADDSGLPNDRFFAVRPEGSVSTLKIQRTERGDSAVYLCASSSPRHQAREQYFGPGTRLTVT.

This clonotype has only a few counts. This chain joins TRBV18 and TRBJ2-3, with D tentatively TRBD2 (7 bases). The CDR3 is 15 residues long. CDR1 and CDR2 (germline): KGHSH, LQKENI. The ends were cut back, 2 bases at V and 5 bases at J, with 14 bases in the middle. The CDR3 sequence: CASSPSGGQLDTQYF. The CDR3, as DNA: TGTGCCAGCTCACCATCGGGGGGCCAATTAGATACGCAGTATTTT.